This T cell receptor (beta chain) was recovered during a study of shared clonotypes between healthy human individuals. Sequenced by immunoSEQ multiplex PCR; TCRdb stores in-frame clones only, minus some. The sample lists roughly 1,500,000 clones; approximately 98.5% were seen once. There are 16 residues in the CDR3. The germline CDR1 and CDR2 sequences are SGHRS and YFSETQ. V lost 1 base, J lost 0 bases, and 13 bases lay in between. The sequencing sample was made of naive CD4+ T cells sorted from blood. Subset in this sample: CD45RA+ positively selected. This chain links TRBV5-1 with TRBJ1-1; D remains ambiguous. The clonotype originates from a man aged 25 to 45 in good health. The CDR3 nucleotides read TGCGCCAGCAGCTTGTGGTTGTTACAGATGAACACTGAAGCTTTCTTT. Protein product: CASSLWLLQMNTEAFF.